The TCR beta chain described here comes from a study of shared clonotypes between healthy human individuals. CD8 cells classed as naive were CD45RO-negative and positively selected for CCR7, excluding terminally differentiated effector memory CD45RA+ cells. Participating donors were healthy, HIV-negative adults free of recent acute infections or vaccinations. Germline V gene lookup returns CDR1 SGHRS and CDR2 YFSETQ. Trimming stripped 7 bases from V and 3 bases from J, with 23 bases between. The CDR3 runs 16 residues. The data were produced by immunoSEQ multiplex PCR, yet TCRdb's version contains in-frame clones alone and is incomplete. This table has under 1 million clones, over 90% appearing once. This clone was found once. The antigen remains unidentified. Whole-study results and caveats: Clonotypes that were shared across a few donors made up roughly 5% of naive CD4 clonotypes.

This sequence originates from a man aged 25 to 45 in good health. J is TRBJ2-7 and V is TRBV5-1; either TRBD1 or TRBD2 may fit D (5 bases each). Sequenced input: naive CD8+ T cells sorted from blood. The CDR3 DNA reads TGCGCCAGCGGCCATGGGGGAGATTCGCCCTACTACGAGCAGTACTTC. Its protein product is CASGHGGDSPYYEQYF.